This TCR beta chain was retrieved from a study of blood T cells in healthy people across ages. Study-level results: Getting older went along with TCR beta diversity per million T cells dropping roughly linearly. Any changes in expanded clonotypes were possibly confounded, as donor CMV status remained unknown.

The V end lost 3 bases, the J end lost 6 bases, and 14 bases lay between the germline ends. Germline CDR1 reads SQVTM; CDR2 reads ANQGSEA. This CDR3 has 14 residues. Combining a sample-barcoded 5' primer with a J-beta primer mix, a second PCR ran for 7 to 11 cycles. TCRdb re-derived calls from the 5' RACE reads in MiXCR, one entry per CDR3 protein. Seen here are around 870,000 distinct CDR3 sequences, roughly 26% observed once, and the top ten hold 17%. In terms of origin and age, donors were healthy Caucasian individuals from Russia aged about 6 to 95. Every sample gave at least 6 micrograms of total RNA when it was extracted. Turning to this clonotype: What it recognizes is unknown.

The chain couples TRBV29-1 to TRBJ2-2; tentative D call: TRBD2 (7 bases). Sequenced material: blood. This clonotype originated in a woman aged 80 or over in good health. This CDR3 is CSVEPAGASGELFF. In DNA, the CDR3 is TGCAGCGTTGAGCCGGCGGGGGCGTCCGGGGAGCTGTTTTTT.